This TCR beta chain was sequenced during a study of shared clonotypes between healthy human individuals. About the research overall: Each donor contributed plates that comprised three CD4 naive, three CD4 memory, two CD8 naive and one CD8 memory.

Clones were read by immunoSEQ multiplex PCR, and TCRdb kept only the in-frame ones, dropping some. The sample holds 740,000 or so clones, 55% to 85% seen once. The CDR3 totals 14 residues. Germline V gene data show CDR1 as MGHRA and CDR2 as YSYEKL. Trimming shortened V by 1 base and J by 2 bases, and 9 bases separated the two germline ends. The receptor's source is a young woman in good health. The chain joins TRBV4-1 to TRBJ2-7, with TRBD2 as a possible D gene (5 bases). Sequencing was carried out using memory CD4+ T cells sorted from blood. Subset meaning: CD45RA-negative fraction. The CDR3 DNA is TGCGCCAGCAGCCAAGGACGGGAAACCTACGAGCAGTACTTC. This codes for CASSQGRETYEQYF.